This T cell receptor (beta chain) was identified during a study of blood T cells in healthy people across ages. A J-beta primer mix and a sample-barcoded 5' primer were used in a second PCR of roughly 6 to 12 cycles. In TCRdb, the 5' RACE reads were re-called with MiXCR into one record per CDR3 protein. The table shows hundreds of thousands of distinct CDR3 sequences, with 58% occurring only once. The CDR3 totals 14 residues. CDR1 SEHNR and CDR2 FQNEAQ come from the germline V gene (reference sequence). V was cut by 5 bases and J by 8 bases, with 18 bases left in between. General observations from the study: Diversity figures based on one million T cells were deemed too low.

Each donor was a healthy Caucasian individual from Russia, aged about 6 to 100. This clonotype has a handful of counts. No antigen is known for it. The sample comprised blood. The clonotype was recovered from a man aged 55 to 70 in good health. J is TRBJ1-2 and V is TRBV7-9, with D possibly matching TRBD1 (6 bases). The CDR3 sequence: CASSRQGRDTGYTF. The CDR3 DNA reads as TGTGCCAGCAGCCGCCAGGGGAGGGATACGGGCTACACCTTC.